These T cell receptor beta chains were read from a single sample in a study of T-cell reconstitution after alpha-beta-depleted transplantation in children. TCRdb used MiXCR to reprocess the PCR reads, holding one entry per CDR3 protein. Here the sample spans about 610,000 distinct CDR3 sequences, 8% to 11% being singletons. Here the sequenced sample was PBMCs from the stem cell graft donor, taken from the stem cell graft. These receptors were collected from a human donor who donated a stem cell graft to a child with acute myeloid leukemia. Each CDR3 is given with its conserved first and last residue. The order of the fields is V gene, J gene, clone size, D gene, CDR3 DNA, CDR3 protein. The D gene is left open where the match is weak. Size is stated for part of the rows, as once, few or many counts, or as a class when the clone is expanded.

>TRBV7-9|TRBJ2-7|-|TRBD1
TGTGCCAGCAGCCCCGGACAGGGGGATCTGTACGAGCAGTACTTC
CASSPGQGDLYEQYF
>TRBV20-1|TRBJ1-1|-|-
TGCAGTGCTAGAGTCGGAGGGGCTCGGAACACTGAAGCTTTCTTT
CSARVGGARNTEAFF
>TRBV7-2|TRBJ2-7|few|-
TGTGCCAGCAGCCCAGCGGCCCACTACGAGCAGTACTTC
CASSPAAHYEQYF
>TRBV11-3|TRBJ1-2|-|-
TGTGCCAGCAGCTCGAGGACGGTAGCTAACTATGGCTACACCTTC
CASSSRTVANYGYTF
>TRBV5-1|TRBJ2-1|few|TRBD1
TGCGCCACCAAATACGGACAGGGTATGCACAATGAGCAGTTCTTC
CATKYGQGMHNEQFF
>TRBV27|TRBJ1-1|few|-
TGTGCCAGCAGCGGGGGGATTTGGGGTGAAGCTTTCTTT
CASSGGIWGEAFF
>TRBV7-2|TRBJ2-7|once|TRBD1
TGTGCCAGCAGTCGACAGGGTTCGGGGGAGCAGTACTTC
CASSRQGSGEQYF
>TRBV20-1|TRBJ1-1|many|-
TGCAGTGCTAGAGGACAGATGAAGAACACTGAAGCTTTCTTT
CSARGQMKNTEAFF
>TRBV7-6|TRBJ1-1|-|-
TGTGCCAGCAGCCTGAAGACGGGGGGGAACACTGAAGCTTTCTTT
CASSLKTGGNTEAFF
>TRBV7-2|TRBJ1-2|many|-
TGTGCCAGCAGCCCCTCCGCTTCCTATGGCTACACCTTC
CASSPSASYGYTF
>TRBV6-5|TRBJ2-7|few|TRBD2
TGTGCCAGCAGTTACTCCGGGACTAGCGGGAGAGGGGCCTACGAGCAGTACTTC
CASSYSGTSGRGAYEQYF
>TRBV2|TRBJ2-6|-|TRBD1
TGTGCCAGCAGCCGAAACGCAGGGGGCGCGGGGGGGGCCAACGTCCTGACTTTC
CASSRNAGGAGGANVLTF
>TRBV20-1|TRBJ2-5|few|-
TGCAGTGCTTCCAGGTGGGAGCAGGGCCAAGAGACCCAGTACTTC
CSASRWEQGQETQYF
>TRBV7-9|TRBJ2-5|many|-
TGTGCCAGCAGCTTAGCGGGACGCAGGGAGACCCAGTACTTC
CASSLAGRRETQYF
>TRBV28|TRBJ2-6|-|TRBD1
TGTGCCAGCACCTCGGACAGGGGGGGAATCCCTGGGGCCAACGTCCTGACTTTC
CASTSDRGGIPGANVLTF
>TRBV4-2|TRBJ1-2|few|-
TGTGCCAGCAGCCAGCTCTCCCCGGAGACAGCAGATAACTATGGCTACACCTTC
CASSQLSPETADNYGYTF
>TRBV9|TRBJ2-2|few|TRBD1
TGTGCCAGCACAAGGGGGCGGAACACCGGGGAGCTGTTTTTT
CASTRGRNTGELFF
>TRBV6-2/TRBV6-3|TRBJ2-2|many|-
TGTGCCAGCAGAGTAGGGGCCGGGGAGCTGTTTTTT
CASRVGAGELFF
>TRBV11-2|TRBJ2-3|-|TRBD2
TGTGCCAGCAGACCGGGGGGTTCGAGGACAGATACGCAGTATTTT
CASRPGGSRTDTQYF
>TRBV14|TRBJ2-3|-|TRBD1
TGTGCCAGCAGCCACCGCGCAGGGGGCTCCACAGATACGCAGTATTTT
CASSHRAGGSTDTQYF
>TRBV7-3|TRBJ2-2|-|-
TGTGCCAGCAGCTCCCCCAAGGCCGGGACAACGGGGGAGCTGTTTTTT
CASSSPKAGTTGELFF
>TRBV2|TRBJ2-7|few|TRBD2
TGTGCCAGCAGTGAAGGTCAGCTAGCGGGATTGGGGGAGCAGTACTTC
CASSEGQLAGLGEQYF
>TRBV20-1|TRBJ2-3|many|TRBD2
TGCAGTGCGTCGAGCGGGAGAGAGGCAGATACGCAGTATTTT
CSASSGREADTQYF
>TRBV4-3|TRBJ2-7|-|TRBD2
TGCGCCAGCAGCCAATTGTGGCTAGCGGGTAAAGAGCAGTACTTC
CASSQLWLAGKEQYF
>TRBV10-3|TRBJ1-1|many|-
TGTGCCATCACTGATTCAGGGGATGATGAAGCTTTCTTT
CAITDSGDDEAFF
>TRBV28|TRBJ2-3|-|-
TGTGCCATTAACAAGCGGAGGGGAGGCACAGATACGCAGTATTTT
CAINKRRGGTDTQYF
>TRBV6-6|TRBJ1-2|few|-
TGTGCCAGCATCCCCGACCCATTCGAAGGCTACACCTTC
CASIPDPFEGYTF
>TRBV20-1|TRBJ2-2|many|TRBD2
TGCAGTGCTAGACCAGGGCCCCCTCTAGCGGCCCTGAACACCGGGGAGCTGTTTTTT
CSARPGPPLAALNTGELFF
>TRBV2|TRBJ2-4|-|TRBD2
TGTGCCTTCAGCCGACGGACTAGCGGTCTTGCCAAAAACATTCAGTACTTC
CAFSRRTSGLAKNIQYF
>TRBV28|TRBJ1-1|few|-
TGTGCCAGCAGACCGGAATTCACTGAAGCTTTCTTT
CASRPEFTEAFF
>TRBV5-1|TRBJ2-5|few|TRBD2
TGCGCCAGCAGCTTGGTGGGGGGGTCAGAGACCCAGTACTTC
CASSLVGGSETQYF
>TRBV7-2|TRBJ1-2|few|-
TGTGCCAGCAGCTTAATTCCATCGGGACACTATGGCTACACCTTC
CASSLIPSGHYGYTF
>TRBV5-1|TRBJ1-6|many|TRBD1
TGCGCCAGCAGCTTGTTTGGACAGGGGGCTTCTGATAATTCACCCCTCCACTTT
CASSLFGQGASDNSPLHF
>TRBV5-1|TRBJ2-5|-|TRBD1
TGCGCCAGCAGCTTCTCCGGGACAGGGGGGCAAGAGACCCAGTACTTC
CASSFSGTGGQETQYF
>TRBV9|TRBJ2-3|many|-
TGTGCCAGCAGCGTAGAGAGAAAGGGGCCCCTGGGTACGCAGTATTTT
CASSVERKGPLGTQYF
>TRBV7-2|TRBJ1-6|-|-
TGTGCCAGCAGCCCCCGGGACTTCAATTCACCCCTCCACTTT
CASSPRDFNSPLHF
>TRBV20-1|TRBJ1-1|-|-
TGCAGCCCGGGGGGGAGGGTGAACACTGAAGCTTTCTTT
CSPGGRVNTEAFF
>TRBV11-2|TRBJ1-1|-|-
TGTGCCAGCAGCCCGGACTTCTCGAATGGGAACACTGAAGCTTTCTTT
CASSPDFSNGNTEAFF
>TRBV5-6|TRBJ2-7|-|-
TGTGCCAGCAGCTTACTTGGAGAAGGTAACGAGCAGTACTTC
CASSLLGEGNEQYF
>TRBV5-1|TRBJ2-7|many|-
TGCGCCAGCAGCTTGGGGTCCCAAGGCTACGAGCAGTACTTC
CASSLGSQGYEQYF
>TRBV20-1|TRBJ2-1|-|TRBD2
TGCAGTGCCTCGGGACTAGCGGGAGGAAGACAGTTCTTC
CSASGLAGGRQFF
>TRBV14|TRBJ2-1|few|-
TGTGCCAGCAGCCTCCCGGGGCGGACCTACAATGAGCAGTTCTTC
CASSLPGRTYNEQFF
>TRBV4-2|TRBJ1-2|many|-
TGTGCCAGCAGCCCAAACGGGGGCTGGAACTATGGCTACACCTTC
CASSPNGGWNYGYTF
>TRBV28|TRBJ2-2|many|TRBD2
TGTGCCAGCGACAGCGGGACGAACACCGGGGAGCTGTTTTTT
CASDSGTNTGELFF
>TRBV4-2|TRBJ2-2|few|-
TGTGCCAGCAGCCAGACGGTTTCGGGCACCGGGGAGCTGTTTTTT
CASSQTVSGTGELFF
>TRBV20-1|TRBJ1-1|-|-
TGCAGTGCTAGATCGGTAGCGAACACTGAAGCTTTCTTT
CSARSVANTEAFF
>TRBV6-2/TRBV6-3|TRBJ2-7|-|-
TGTGCCAGCAGTTACCGCGGGGAATTGGACGAGCAGTACTTC
CASSYRGELDEQYF
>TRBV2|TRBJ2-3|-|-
TGTGCCAGCAGTGTGTGGACTAGCACAGATACGCAGTATTTT
CASSVWTSTDTQYF
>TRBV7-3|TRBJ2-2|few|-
TGTGCCAGCAGCTTAGCCCCTCGAAGGGAGTCCGGGGAGCTGTTTTTT
CASSLAPRRESGELFF
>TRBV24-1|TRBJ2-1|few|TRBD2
TGTGCCACCAGCAATCCTAGCGGTGGCGGTGAGCAGTTCTTC
CATSNPSGGGEQFF